Described below is a single T cell receptor beta chain sequence and its context. Antigen specificity is unknown. Germline V gene lookup returns CDR1 SGHNT and CDR2 YENEEA. The CDR3 spans 14 residues. Deletions cut 4 bases from V and 2 bases from J, with 10 bases between. Sequencing was performed with immunoSEQ multiplex PCR; in TCRdb, only in-frame clones are kept and a portion is missing. Here the sample spans fewer than 11,000 clones, nearly 95% being singletons. The data were taken from a study of graft-versus-host responses after intestinal transplantation. Points from the study as a whole: There were GvH clones found in recipient marrow, and some of them appeared first in ileum or blood.

The sequencing used PBMCs, collected more than 40 days after intestinal transplantation. The sequence was obtained from a human patient who received an intestinal transplant, so some T cells may come from the graft donor. The genes are TRBV11-3 and TRBJ2-3; D gene ambiguous. Here the CDR3 reads CASSSKGYTDTQYF. CDR3 sequence (DNA): TGTGCCAGCAGCTCGAAAGGGTACACAGATACGCAGTATTTT.